Listed here are 27 T cell receptor beta chains from one sample, sequenced in a study of identical twins. One entry per CDR3 protein, called by TCRdb with MiXCR from the 5' RACE reads. The repertoire has 1.5 million to 2 million distinct CDR3 sequences, 25% to 35% of them found once; the top ten carry over 0.25%. The sample was cord blood. The receptor set was obtained from a newborn girl in good health.

Regarding this clonotype: With a much larger clone just one base away, this may be a read error. The V and J genes are TRBV12-3 or TRBV12-4 and TRBJ2-1; TRBD1 matches at 8 bases. There are 15 residues in the CDR3. The junction had 6 bases not matched to a gene; V was cut back by 0 bases and J by 8 bases. This CDR3 is CASSLAGAGGHEQFF. CDR3 sequence (DNA): TGTGCCAGCAGTTTAGCCGGGGCAGGGGGCCATGAGCAGTTCTTC.

The rearrangement uses TRBV25-1 and TRBJ1-1; weak D call: TRBD1 (5 bases). The ends were cut back, 1 base at V and 6 bases at J, with 9 bases in the middle. CDR1 is MGHDK, CDR2 SYGVNS, per germline. The CDR3 is 13 residues long. The CDR3 DNA follows: TGTGCCAGCAGTGAATTTGGAGGGGCTGAAGCTTTCTTT. Translation gives CASSEFGGAEAFF.

This CDR3 reads CASSLKAGRSSSLFF. CDR3 sequence (DNA): TGTGCCAGCAGTTTGAAGGCAGGCCGTAGTTCGTCACTGTTTTTT. The V gene is TRBV28, the J gene TRBJ1-4; the D is unclear. Between the trimmed V and J ends, which lost 3 bases and 13 bases, there was a span of 21 bases. This CDR3 spans 15 amino acids. Germline-derived CDR1 and CDR2 are MDHEN and SYDVKM.

There are many counts of this clonotype. The V call is TRBV29-1, the J call TRBJ2-1; tentative D call: TRBD2 (5 bases). Trimming left V 2 bases short and J 4 bases short, with 9 bases between. This CDR3 region has 13 residues. CDR1 and CDR2 (germline): SQVTM, ANQGSEA. The CDR3 loop reads CSVESIAYNEQFF. The CDR3 nucleotides are TGCAGCGTTGAAAGTATAGCGTACAATGAGCAGTTCTTC.

This clonotype was observed a few times. The chain uses TRBV7-9 and TRBJ2-1; D possibly corresponds to TRBD2 (5 bases). Germline CDR1 and CDR2: SEHNR and FQNEAQ (reference sequence). Trimming took 2 bases from V and 10 from J, leaving 12 bases between them. CDR3 length equals 13 residues. The CDR3 is CASSLYGGAEQFF. The CDR3 DNA reads as TGTGCCAGCAGCTTATACGGAGGCGCCGAGCAGTTCTTC.

This clonotype was counted only a few times. The chain employs TRBV11-1 and TRBJ2-5; TRBD2 matches 9 bases. The J call may be faulty, since TRBJ2-7 better matches the DNA end. CDR3 length equals 16 residues. Germline V gene data show CDR1 as SGHAT and CDR2 as FQDESV (reference sequence). In nucleotides, the CDR3 is TGTGCCAGCAGCCCTAGGGGGGTAGCGGGAGACTTCGAGCAGTACTTC. This translates into CASSPRGVAGDFEQYF.

In this sample, this clonotype turned up many times. The chain links TRBV10-3 to TRBJ1-4; 7 bases are shared with TRBD1. The germline V gene has CDR1 ENHRY and CDR2 SYGVKD. The ends lost 5 bases at V and 8 bases at J; junction bases unmatched: 5. The CDR3 extends over 13 amino acids. The CDR3 region has the DNA TGTGCCATCAGTCCCACAGGGGAGGAAAAACTGTTTTTT. Protein: CAISPTGEEKLFF.

This clonotype has more than one count but fewer than ten. This rearrangement joins TRBV27 to TRBJ2-7; the D gene is possibly TRBD1 (6 bases). V was cut by 1 base and J by 3 bases, with 10 bases left in between. The CDR3 extends over 14 amino acids. Germline lookup yields CDR1 MNHEY and CDR2 SMNVEV (reference sequence). CDR3: CASSLYTGNYEQYF. CDR3 sequence (DNA): TGTGCCAGCAGTTTATATACAGGGAACTACGAGCAGTACTTC.

This clonotype was picked up a small number of times. This sequence joins TRBV15 and TRBJ1-2, with 9 bases that match TRBD1. The J segment lost 5 bases and the V segment lost 0 bases, leaving 4 bases of the junction unmatched. The CDR3 loop spans 15 amino acids. Germline CDR1 reads LNHNV; CDR2 reads YYDKDF (reference sequence). This CDR3 reads CATSRDPGTGYGYTF. The CDR3 DNA reads as TGTGCCACCAGCAGAGATCCCGGGACAGGGTATGGCTACACCTTC.

The chain uses TRBV14 and TRBJ2-3, with D perhaps given as TRBD1 or TRBD2 (6 bases each). The CDR3 is made up of 18 amino acids. The germline V gene encodes CDR1 SGHDN and CDR2 FVKESK. The germline V and J ends were trimmed by 3 bases and 2 bases, with 21 bases remaining between them. CDR3 sequence: CASSQRGRTGANTDTQYF. The CDR3 DNA is TGTGCCAGCAGCCAGCGTGGGAGGACGGGGGCGAACACAGATACGCAGTATTTT. The whole variable domain, filled in from reference TRBV14 and TRBJ2-3, reads EAGVTQFPSHSVIEKGQTVTLRCDPISGHDNLYWYRRVMGKEIKFLLHFVKESKQDESGMPNNRFLAERTGGTYSTLKVQPAELEDSGVYFCASSQRGRTGANTDTQYFGPGTRLTVL.

This clonotype was picked up a small number of times. The chain is built from TRBV25-1 and TRBJ1-2; D remains ambiguous. The CDR3 totals 12 residues. The germline CDR1 and CDR2 sequences are MGHDK and SYGVNS. V was trimmed by 5 bases and J by 6 bases, leaving 10 bases between them. In DNA, the CDR3 is TGTGCCAGCAGTATAGAGGTGGATGGCTACACCTTC. Translation gives CASSIEVDGYTF.

The chain employs TRBV7-2 and TRBJ1-1; D unresolved. The CDR3 contains 14 residues. The V gene lost 1 base and the J gene lost 5 bases, with 11 bases spanning the gap. The germline V gene encodes CDR1 SGHTA and CDR2 FQGNSA. CDR3: CASSLGQAWTEAFF. DNA of the CDR3: TGTGCCAGCAGCTTAGGCCAGGCATGGACTGAAGCTTTCTTT.

This chain uses TRBV28 with TRBJ1-5, with 8 bases lining up with TRBD1. CDR1 is MDHEN and CDR2 is SYDVKM in the germline V gene. V lost 3 bases and J lost 3; bases outside the gene matches: 7. The CDR3 has 16 residues. The CDR3 nucleotides read TGTGCCAGCAGTTTCCGGACAGGGTTTCCCAATCAGCCCCAGCATTTT. Translated, it gives CASSFRTGFPNQPQHF.

At least ten counts were recorded for this clonotype. The chain has TRBV7-2 and TRBJ2-1; 7 nucleotides align to TRBD1. Trimming took 5 bases from V and 2 from J; bases not matched to a gene: 9. The CDR3 extends over 16 amino acids. In germline, CDR1 is SGHTA, CDR2 FQGNSA. CDR3 amino acids: CASSAYLGGPYNEQFF. CDR3 DNA sequence: TGTGCCAGCAGCGCCTACTTAGGGGGCCCCTACAATGAGCAGTTCTTC.

The chain links TRBV28 to TRBJ1-5; D is perhaps TRBD1 (6 bases). V lost 5 bases and J 6 bases, leaving 14 bases between the germline ends. The CDR3 totals 14 residues. Germline assignment: CDR1 MDHEN and CDR2 SYDVKM. The CDR3 nucleotides are TGTGCCAGCAGTCCCCCGGGGGCACCTCAGCCCCAGCATTTT. Residues: CASSPPGAPQPQHF. Full variable domain (outside the CDR3, taken from reference TRBV28 and TRBJ1-5): DVKVTQSSRYLVKRTGEKVFLECVQDMDHENMFWYRQDPGLGLRLIYFSYDVKMKEKGDIPEGYSVSREKKERFSLILESASTNQTSMYLCASSPPGAPQPQHFGDGTRLSIL.

This clonotype was detected many times. The chain carries TRBV20-1 and TRBJ2-5; 10 nucleotides agree with TRBD2. Germline lookup yields CDR1 DFQATT and CDR2 SNEGSKA (reference sequence). The CDR3 totals 14 residues. V trimming: 1 base; J trimming: 1 base; junction bases outside the gene matches: 0. The CDR3 nucleotides read TGCAGTGCTAGAGGGACTAGCGGCCAAGAGACCCAGTACTTC. This encodes CSARGTSGQETQYF.

This clonotype was recorded many times. The V call is TRBV14, the J call TRBJ1-2; unclear D gene. In germline, CDR1 is SGHDN, CDR2 FVKESK. The CDR3 has 14 residues. V lost 1 base and J 5 bases, leaving 11 bases between the germline ends. Written as DNA, the CDR3 is TGTGCCAGCAGCCAAGCAAACGGGATTTATGGCTACACCTTC. It encodes CASSQANGIYGYTF.

The J gene is TRBJ2-1, the V gene TRBV27; no definite D call. V lost 3 bases, J lost 3 bases, and 12 bases lay in between. Germline V gene data show CDR1 as MNHEY and CDR2 as SMNVEV (reference sequence). This CDR3 has 15 residues. The CDR3 spells CASSFPGLGYNEQFF. CDR3 nucleotides: TGTGCCAGCAGTTTCCCGGGCCTTGGCTACAATGAGCAGTTCTTC.

The chain employs TRBV7-8 and TRBJ1-5, with a weak D call TRBD1 (5 bases). Germline V lookup: CDR1 SGHVS, CDR2 FQNEAQ. CDR3 length equals 17 residues. V shed 0 bases and J shed 6 bases, with 18 bases lying between them. The CDR3 nucleotides read TGTGCCAGCAGCTTAGCGCAGTACAGGTCAAGGGCTCAGCCCCAGCATTTT. This translates into CASSLAQYRSRAQPQHF.

This chain joins TRBV2 and TRBJ2-2, with 8 bases lining up with TRBD1. CDR1 is SNHLY, CDR2 FYNNEI, per germline. The V and J ends lost 4 bases and 4 bases, in that order; junction bases with no gene match: 14. This CDR3 has 18 residues. CDR3 coding DNA: TGTGCCAGCAGTGGGGGTACAGGGGGAAAGGGTACCACCGGGGAGCTGTTTTTT. It translates to CASSGGTGGKGTTGELFF.

The sample holds a few counts of this clonotype. The V and J genes are TRBV6-1 and TRBJ1-5; a weak D match, TRBD1 (5 bases). The V end was cut by 7 bases, the J end by 2 bases, with 15 bases between. CDR1 and CDR2 (germline): MNHNS, SASEGT. The length of the CDR3 is 15 residues. The chain's CDR3 is CASMLGGTGNQPQHF. The CDR3 nucleotides read TGTGCCAGCATGCTCGGGGGAACGGGCAATCAGCCCCAGCATTTT.

This clonotype was detected many times. CDR3 region: CASSIAGGSSYEQYF. DNA for the CDR3: TGTGCCAGCAGTATAGCGGGAGGATCCTCCTACGAGCAGTACTTC. The V and J genes are TRBV27 and TRBJ2-7, with 10 bases identical to TRBD2. Losses at the gene ends were 5 bases for V and 0 bases for J; bases not matched to a gene: 4. In germline, CDR1 is MNHEY, CDR2 SMNVEV (reference sequence). The CDR3 is 15 amino acids.

The CDR3 nucleotides read TGCAGCGTTCCCAAACAGGGGATGGGTGAAGCTTTCTTT. It codes for CSVPKQGMGEAFF. The chain joins TRBV29-1 to TRBJ1-1; 7 nucleotides agree with TRBD1. This CDR3 comprises 13 residues. The trim removed 5 bases at V and 7 bases at J, leaving 10 bases unmatched. Germline V lookup: CDR1 SQVTM, CDR2 ANQGSEA.

The V gene is TRBV25-1, the J gene TRBJ2-7; TRBD1 or TRBD2 may be the D gene (5 bases each). V lost 4 bases, J lost 0 bases, and 13 bases lay in between. CDR3 length equals 15 residues. The V gene's germline CDR1 is MGHDK and CDR2 SYGVNS. The CDR3, as DNA: TGTGCCAGCAGTGCCCGGGACGGGAACTCCTACGAGCAGTACTTC. Its protein product is CASSARDGNSYEQYF.

V gene TRBV5-1 combines with J gene TRBJ2-1; 8 bases agree with TRBD2. The CDR3 has 15 residues. Germline CDR1 reads SGHRS; CDR2 reads YFSETQ. V was pared by 3 bases and J by 7 bases, with 9 bases of the junction left unmatched. The CDR3 is CASSSERESRNEQFF. The CDR3 region has the DNA TGCGCCAGCAGCTCAGAGCGGGAGAGTAGGAATGAGCAGTTCTTC.

Details on this clonotype: An end of the junction differs from the germline gene, which may be a read error. V usage is TRBV5-1 and J usage is TRBJ2-1, with TRBD2 matching over 14 bases. CDR1 SGHRS and CDR2 YFSETQ come from the germline V gene. The CDR3 is made up of 18 amino acids. As DNA, the CDR3 is TGCGCCAGCAGCGTGAGGGGACTAGCGGGAGTTACATACAATGAGCGGTTCTTC. Translation: CASSVRGLAGVTYNERFF.

In its sample, this clonotype was seen many times. The chain joins TRBV13 to TRBJ2-5, with 7 nucleotides matching TRBD2. After removal of 4 bases from V and 0 bases from J, the junction contained 11 bases not matched to a gene. Germline V gene lookup returns CDR1 PRHDT and CDR2 FYEKMQ (reference sequence). The CDR3 consists of 17 residues. CDR3 DNA sequence: TGTGCCAGCAGCTCCCGACTAGCCCCCTACTACCAAGAGACCCAGTACTTC. It yields the protein CASSSRLAPYYQETQYF.